The sequence of this TCR beta chain was determined in a study of blood T cell repertoires in COVID-19. On the study more broadly: Some COVID-19 samples were acute and others convalescent; all came from the United States, Italy and Spain.

Between the trimmed V and J ends, which lost 3 bases and 8 bases, there was a span of 15 bases. The CDR3 has 14 amino acids. Germline V gene lookup returns CDR1 SGDLS and CDR2 YYNGEE. This clone was observed a single time. Data came from immunoSEQ multiplex PCR; TCRdb stores just in-frame clones and leaves some out. The data show about 350,000 clones, about nine tenths seen once. The source material was PBMCs or T cells enriched from blood (not recorded which). The receptor was isolated from a woman younger than 45 who had been exposed to COVID-19. The rearrangement joins TRBV9 to TRBJ2-1, with D possibly matching TRBD2 (6 bases). CDR3 sequence reads: CASSAAGTSDEQFF. CDR3 in DNA: TGTGCCAGCAGCGCCGCCGGGACTTCGGATGAGCAGTTCTTC.